The rows below give T cell receptor beta chains drawn from one sample of a study of control samples from healthy donors and cancer patients. Some clones are missing from TCRdb's copy, which holds only in-frame ones; the method was immunoSEQ multiplex PCR. The sample carries 140,000 to 150,000 clones, 93% recorded once. Sequencing was carried out using blood. Receptors were obtained from a man aged 18 to 30 in good health. The CDR3 runs from the conserved cysteine through the conserved F or W. A D gene is named only where the DNA matches it firmly. Size values are once, few and many counts, or a class for expanded clones, and some rows have none.

j_call	v_call	d_call	clone_size	cdr3_aa	cdr3_nt
TRBJ1-5	TRBV5-5	TRBD1	NA	CASSFGTAYSNQPQHF	TGTGCCAGCAGCTTCGGGACAGCGTATAGCAATCAGCCCCAGCATTTT
TRBJ2-4	TRBV5-6	NA	once	CASSTHRGLAAKNIQYF	TGTGCCAGCAGCACCCACCGGGGTCTCGCGGCCAAAAACATTCAGTACTTC
TRBJ2-7	TRBV14	NA	NA	CASSPLAGGGGYEQYF	TGTGCCAGCAGCCCCCTCGCCGGAGGGGGGGGTTACGAGCAGTACTTC
TRBJ1-1	TRBV25-1	NA	medium-sized	CASTLGLGTEAFF	TGTGCCAGCACCCTGGGGTTGGGGACTGAAGCTTTCTTT
TRBJ1-4	TRBV7-8	NA	NA	CASSLGPVVKLFF	TGTGCCAGCAGCTTAGGTCCGGTTGTAAAACTGTTTTTT
TRBJ1-1	TRBV28	TRBD1	NA	CASSFRQGAILNTEAFF	TGTGCCAGCAGTTTCCGACAGGGGGCTATCTTGAACACTGAAGCTTTCTTT
TRBJ1-6	TRBV29-1	TRBD1	NA	CSARQGNSPLHF	TGCAGCGCCCGACAGGGGAATTCACCCCTCCACTTT
TRBJ2-7	TRBV6-5	TRBD2	NA	CASSYRGGASYEQYF	TGTGCCAGCAGTTACCGCGGGGGGGCATCCTACGAGCAGTACTTC
TRBJ1-6	TRBV7-9	NA	NA	CASSLQDSPLHF	TGTGCCAGCAGCTTACAGGATTCACCCCTCCACTTT
TRBJ1-1	TRBV5-6	TRBD1	NA	CASTHRGLVTEAFF	TGTGCCAGCACCCACAGGGGGCTCGTCACTGAAGCCTTCTTT
TRBJ1-2	TRBV5-6	TRBD1	NA	CASSWTGAYGYTF	TGTGCCAGCAGCTGGACAGGGGCCTATGGCTACACCTTC
TRBJ1-4	TRBV6-2/TRBV6-3	NA	NA	CASSPRRARYPEKLFF	TGTGCCAGCAGCCCTCGAAGGGCACGGTACCCTGAAAAACTGTTTTTT
TRBJ1-3	TRBV6-2/TRBV6-3	NA	NA	CASSYPTGPAPDTIYF	TGTGCCAGCAGTTACCCCACGGGACCCGCTCCGGACACCATATATTTT
TRBJ2-1	TRBV9	NA	NA	CASSPRGTVYNEQFF	TGTGCCAGCAGCCCGCGCGGGACGGTTTACAATGAGCAGTTCTTC
TRBJ2-7	TRBV5-8	TRBD1	NA	CASSMDRGPPLSSGYEQYF	TGTGCCAGCAGTATGGACAGGGGGCCCCCACTTAGTAGCGGCTACGAGCAGTACTTC
TRBJ1-2	TRBV6-6	NA	NA	CASRFQGNGYTF	TGTGCCAGCAGGTTTCAGGGGAATGGCTACACCTTC
TRBJ2-3	TRBV4-1	TRBD2	NA	CASSQSSSGRARSDTQYF	TGCGCCAGCAGCCAGTCCTCTAGCGGGAGGGCCCGATCAGATACGCAGTATTTT
TRBJ2-7	TRBV7-2	NA	NA	CASSYRSGYEQYF	TGTGCCAGCAGCTATCGATCAGGCTACGAGCAGTACTTC
TRBJ1-1	TRBV30	NA	NA	CAWTPGALNTEAFF	TGTGCCTGGACTCCGGGAGCTTTGAACACTGAAGCTTTCTTT
TRBJ1-1	TRBV4-2	NA	NA	CASSQIRSRGTEAFF	TGTGCCAGCAGCCAAATTAGATCGCGGGGCACTGAAGCTTTCTTT